This T cell receptor (beta chain) was documented in a study of blood T cell repertoires in COVID-19. Germline CDR1 is MGHRA and CDR2 is YSYEKL. Trimming took off 1 base at V and 6 bases at J, with 10 bases between the two ends. CDR3 length equals 14 residues. The assay was immunoSEQ multiplex PCR, and TCRdb's table has in-frame clones only and misses some. The sample lists more than 95,000 clones, over 75% seen once, with over 10% in the top ten. This chain uses TRBV4-1 with TRBJ1-5, with no clear D. The sequence derives from a human donor in a cohort sampled during active or convalescent COVID-19. The source material was peripheral blood. The CDR3 sequence: CASSQGSGSQPQHF. In DNA form, the CDR3 reads TGCGCCAGCAGCCAAGGTTCCGGGAGTCAGCCCCAGCATTTT.